The 11 T cell receptor beta chains below come from one sample, sequenced in a study of cytomegalovirus exposure and HLA in healthy donors. Researchers ran the PCR with 60 Vbeta and 13 Jbeta primers. Method: immunoSEQ multiplex PCR; TCRdb's copy keeps in-frame clones and lacks some. Of around 140,000 clones listed, 82% are singletons. Material: PBMCs. The source of these receptors is a male donor in good health and CMV-seronegative.

This chain joins TRBV7-6 and TRBJ2-2; tentative D call: TRBD2 (6 bases). This CDR3 spans 14 amino acids. Germline values: CDR1 SGHVS, CDR2 FNYEAQ. Trimming took 5 bases from V and 6 from J, leaving 13 bases between them. The CDR3 DNA reads TGTGCCAGCAGCCCCCGCGGGGTCGCCGGGGAGCTGTTTTTT. This gives the protein CASSPRGVAGELFF.

The chain has TRBV30 and TRBJ1-4; D gene uncertain. Germline V CDR1 and CDR2: GTSNPN, SVGIG (reference sequence). The CDR3 consists of 13 residues. Trimming took 3 bases from V and 7 from J, leaving 12 bases between them. Here the CDR3 DNA reads TGTGCCTGGAGAACTCGAGTTAGTGAAAAACTGTTTTTT. Protein sequence: CAWRTRVSEKLFF.

The chain carries TRBV4-3 and TRBJ1-2; D is perhaps TRBD1 (5 bases). Germline V gene sequence: CDR1 LGHNA, CDR2 YSLEER. The CDR3 sequence is 15 residues long. Deletions cut 0 bases from V and 5 bases from J, with 13 bases between. The CDR3 sequence: CASSQDRGGKYGYTF. The CDR3 DNA reads as TGCGCCAGCAGCCAAGATAGGGGCGGCAAGTATGGCTACACCTTC.

This chain uses TRBV11-3 with TRBJ2-1; perhaps TRBD1 as D (6 bases). Germline V gene data show CDR1 as SGHNT and CDR2 as YENEEA. The germline V and J ends were trimmed by 3 bases and 4 bases, with 13 bases remaining between them. CDR3 length: 15 amino acids. The CDR3 here is CASSFTRGGYNEQFF. Written as DNA, the CDR3 is TGTGCCAGCAGCTTTACACGAGGGGGTTACAATGAGCAGTTCTTC.

The chain carries TRBV5-1 and TRBJ2-7; D might be TRBD1 (5 bases). Germline CDR1 reads SGHRS; CDR2 reads YFSETQ. Trimming took off 0 bases at V and 3 bases at J, with 16 bases between the two ends. This CDR3 contains 16 residues. DNA for the CDR3: TGCGCCAGCAGCTTGGGGCAGGGTTCCCTCTTCTACGAGCAGTACTTC. Its protein is CASSLGQGSLFYEQYF.

The V call is TRBV15, the J call TRBJ2-7; tentative D call: TRBD2 (6 bases). Between the trimmed V and J ends, which lost 8 bases and 2 bases, there was a span of 13 bases. The CDR3 length is 13 residues. CDR1 is LNHNV, CDR2 YYDKDF, per germline (reference sequence). This CDR3 is CATGRRDPYEQYF. Here the CDR3 DNA reads TGTGCCACCGGGCGGCGGGACCCCTACGAGCAGTACTTC.

The chain is built from TRBV28 and TRBJ2-3, with TRBD1 matching 7 bases. Germline CDR1 and CDR2: MDHEN and SYDVKM. J gave up 6 bases and V 9 bases, and 3 bases lay outside the gene matches. The CDR3 extends over 11 amino acids. CDR3 loop: CASGQADTQYF. The CDR3 DNA reads as TGTGCCAGTGGACAGGCGGATACGCAGTATTTT.

This CDR3 is CASSQDGQGNQPQHF. CDR3 in DNA: TGTGCCAGCAGCCAAGATGGACAGGGCAATCAGCCCCAGCATTTT. The chain joins TRBV4-2 to TRBJ1-5, with 7 nucleotides matching TRBD1. The V segment lost 0 bases and the J segment 2 bases; nucleotides outside the gene matches: 1. The CDR3 spans 15 residues. CDR1 LGHNA and CDR2 YNFKEQ come from the germline V gene.

J is TRBJ2-3 and V is TRBV5-1; 8 positions agree with TRBD2. Germline V CDR1 and CDR2: SGHRS, YFSETQ. This CDR3 is built from 15 residues. The V segment lost 0 bases and the J segment 4 bases; nucleotides outside the gene matches: 4. The CDR3 coding sequence is TGCGCCAGCAGCTTGGGAGCGGGAGTCCCAGATACGCAGTATTTT. Encoded protein: CASSLGAGVPDTQYF. Based on the CDR3 plus reference TRBV5-1 and TRBJ2-3, the full variable domain is KAGVTQTPRYLIKTRGQQVTLSCSPISGHRSVSWYQQTPGQGLQFLFEYFSETQRNKGNFPGRFSGRQFSNSRSEMNVSTLELGDSALYLCASSLGAGVPDTQYFGPGTRLTVL.

This sequence joins TRBV6-5 and TRBJ2-1; 7 bases map to TRBD2. The CDR3 is 15 amino acids. V gave up 6 bases and J gave up 0 bases; unmatched junction bases: 5. Germline V gene lookup returns CDR1 MNHEY and CDR2 SVGAGI. The CDR3 region has the DNA TGTGCCAGCAGATCTAGCGGCCTCTCCTACAATGAGCAGTTCTTC. It encodes CASRSSGLSYNEQFF.

This chain links TRBV9 with TRBJ1-5; D ambiguous. From germline, CDR1 is SGDLS and CDR2 YYNGEE. V was trimmed by 0 bases and J by 3 bases, leaving 13 bases between them. This CDR3 is built from 16 residues. The chain's CDR3 is CASSVGGSGLNQPQHF. The CDR3 DNA sequence: TGTGCCAGCAGCGTAGGAGGGTCCGGCCTCAATCAGCCCCAGCATTTT.